This T cell receptor beta chain was retrieved from a study of blood T cells in healthy people across ages. The use of a sample-barcoded 5' primer and a J-beta primer mix characterized a second PCR of about 7 to 12 cycles. Each CDR3 protein gets one entry after TCRdb re-called the 5' RACE reads with MiXCR. The table records approximately 1,000,000 distinct CDR3 sequences, around 45% of them present only once. The CDR3 is 17 residues long. V lost 3 bases and J lost 0, with 17 bases in between. Looked up from germline, CDR1 is MDHEN and CDR2 is SYDVKM. This chain links TRBV28 with TRBJ1-1; D gene uncertain. Sequencing was carried out using blood. The receptor comes from a woman aged 55-70 years in good health. CDR3 loop: CASSFIDGPRLNTEAFF. The CDR3 bases are TGTGCCAGCAGTTTCATTGACGGTCCCCGGTTGAACACTGAAGCTTTCTTT.